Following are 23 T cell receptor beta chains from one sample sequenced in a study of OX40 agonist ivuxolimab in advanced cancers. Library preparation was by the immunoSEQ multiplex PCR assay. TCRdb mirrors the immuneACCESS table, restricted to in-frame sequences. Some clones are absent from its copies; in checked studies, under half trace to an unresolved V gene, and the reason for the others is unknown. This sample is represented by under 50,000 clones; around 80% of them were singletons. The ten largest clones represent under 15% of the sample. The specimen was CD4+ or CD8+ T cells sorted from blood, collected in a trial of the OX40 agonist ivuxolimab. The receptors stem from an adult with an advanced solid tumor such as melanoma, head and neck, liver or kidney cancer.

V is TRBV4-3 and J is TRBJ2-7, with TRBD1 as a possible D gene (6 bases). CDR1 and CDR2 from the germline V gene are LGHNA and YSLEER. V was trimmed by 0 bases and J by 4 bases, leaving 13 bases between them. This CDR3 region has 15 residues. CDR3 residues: CASSQDTGKKYEQYF. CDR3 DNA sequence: TGCGCCAGCAGCCAAGATACAGGGAAGAAGTACGAGCAGTACTTC.

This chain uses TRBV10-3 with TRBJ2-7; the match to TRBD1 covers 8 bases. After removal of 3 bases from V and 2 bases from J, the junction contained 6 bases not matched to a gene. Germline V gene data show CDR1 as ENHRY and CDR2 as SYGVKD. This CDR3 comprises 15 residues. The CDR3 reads CAISDIQGEPYEQYF. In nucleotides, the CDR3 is TGTGCCATCAGTGATATACAGGGGGAGCCCTACGAGCAGTACTTC.

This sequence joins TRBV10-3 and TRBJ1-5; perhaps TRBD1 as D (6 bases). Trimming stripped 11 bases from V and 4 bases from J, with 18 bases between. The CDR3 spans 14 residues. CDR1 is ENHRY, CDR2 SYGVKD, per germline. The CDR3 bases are TGTGCCTCCCGGCCCAGGGGAGAAAATCAGCCCCAGCATTTT. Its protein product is CASRPRGENQPQHF.

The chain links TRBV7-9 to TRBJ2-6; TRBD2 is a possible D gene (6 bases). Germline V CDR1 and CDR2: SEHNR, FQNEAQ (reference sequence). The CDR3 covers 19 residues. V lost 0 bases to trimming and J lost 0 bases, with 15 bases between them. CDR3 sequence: CASSLAQGARGSGANVLTF. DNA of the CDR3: TGTGCCAGCAGCTTAGCGCAAGGGGCGCGGGGCTCTGGGGCCAACGTCCTGACTTTC.

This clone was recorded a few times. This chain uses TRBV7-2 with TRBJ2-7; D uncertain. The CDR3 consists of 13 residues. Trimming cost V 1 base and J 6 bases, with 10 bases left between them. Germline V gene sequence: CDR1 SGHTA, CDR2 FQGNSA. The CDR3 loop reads CASSLGVEAEQYF. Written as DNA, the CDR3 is TGTGCCAGCAGCTTAGGGGTCGAGGCCGAGCAGTACTTC.

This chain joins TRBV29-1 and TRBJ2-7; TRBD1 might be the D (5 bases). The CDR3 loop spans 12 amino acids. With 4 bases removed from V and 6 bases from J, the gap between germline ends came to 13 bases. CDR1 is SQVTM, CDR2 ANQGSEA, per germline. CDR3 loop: CSVVKGLGEQYF. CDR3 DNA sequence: TGCAGCGTTGTCAAGGGGCTGGGCGAGCAGTACTTC.

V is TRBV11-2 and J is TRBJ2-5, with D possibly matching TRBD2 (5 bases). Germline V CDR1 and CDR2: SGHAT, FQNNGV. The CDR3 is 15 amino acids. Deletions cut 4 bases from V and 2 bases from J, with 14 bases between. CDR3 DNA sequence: TGTGCCAGCAGCTCCGCGACTCCGGGGCAAGAGACCCAGTACTTC. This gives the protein CASSSATPGQETQYF.

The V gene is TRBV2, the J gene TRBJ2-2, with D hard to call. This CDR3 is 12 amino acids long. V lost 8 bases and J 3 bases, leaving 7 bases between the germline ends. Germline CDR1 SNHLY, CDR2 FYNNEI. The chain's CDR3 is CASRTDTGELFF. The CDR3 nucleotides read TGTGCCAGCCGTACCGACACCGGGGAGCTGTTTTTT.

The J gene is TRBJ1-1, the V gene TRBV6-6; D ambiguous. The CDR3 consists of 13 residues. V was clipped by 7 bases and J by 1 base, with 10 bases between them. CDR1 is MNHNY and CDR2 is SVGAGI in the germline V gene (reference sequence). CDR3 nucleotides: TGTGCCAGCACCCTTAAGGGGAACACTGAAGCTTTCTTT. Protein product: CASTLKGNTEAFF.

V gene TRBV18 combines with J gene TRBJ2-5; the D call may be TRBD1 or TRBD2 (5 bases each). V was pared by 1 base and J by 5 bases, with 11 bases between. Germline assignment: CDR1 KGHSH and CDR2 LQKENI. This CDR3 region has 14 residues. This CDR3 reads CASSPRGATETQYF. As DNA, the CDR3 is TGTGCCAGCTCACCACGAGGGGCAACGGAGACCCAGTACTTC.

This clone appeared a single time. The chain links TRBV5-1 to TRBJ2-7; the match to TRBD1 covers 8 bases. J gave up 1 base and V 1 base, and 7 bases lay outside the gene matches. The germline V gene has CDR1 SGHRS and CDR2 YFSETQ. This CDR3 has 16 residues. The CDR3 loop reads CASSLSVTGASYEQYF. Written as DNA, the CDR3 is TGCGCCAGCAGCTTGAGTGTGACAGGGGCTTCCTACGAGCAGTACTTC.

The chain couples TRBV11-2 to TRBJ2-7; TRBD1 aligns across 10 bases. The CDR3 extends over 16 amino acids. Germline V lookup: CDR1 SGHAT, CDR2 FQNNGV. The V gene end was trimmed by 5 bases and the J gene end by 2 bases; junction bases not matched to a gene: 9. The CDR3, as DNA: TGTGCCAGCAGCGGACAGGGGGGCGGCTCTGCCTACGAGCAGTACTTC. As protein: CASSGQGGGSAYEQYF.

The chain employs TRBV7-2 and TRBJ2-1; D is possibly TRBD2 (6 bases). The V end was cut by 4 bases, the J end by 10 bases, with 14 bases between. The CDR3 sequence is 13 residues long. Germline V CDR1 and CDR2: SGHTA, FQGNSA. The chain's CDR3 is CASSSLFGGEQFF. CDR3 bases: TGTGCCAGCAGCTCCCTTTTTGGGGGGGAGCAGTTCTTC.

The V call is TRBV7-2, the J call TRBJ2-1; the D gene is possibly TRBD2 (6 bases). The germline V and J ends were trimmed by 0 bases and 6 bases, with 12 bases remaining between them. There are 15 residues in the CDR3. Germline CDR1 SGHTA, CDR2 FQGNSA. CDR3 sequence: CASSLATSGRNEQFF. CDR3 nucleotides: TGTGCCAGCAGCTTAGCTACCAGCGGGCGCAATGAGCAGTTCTTC.

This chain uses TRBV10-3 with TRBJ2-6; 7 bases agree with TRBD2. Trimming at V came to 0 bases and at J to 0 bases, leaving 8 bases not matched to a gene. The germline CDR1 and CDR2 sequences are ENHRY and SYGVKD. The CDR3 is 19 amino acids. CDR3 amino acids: CAISESAGTTFSGANVLTF. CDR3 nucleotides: TGTGCCATCAGTGAGTCGGCCGGGACTACCTTCTCTGGGGCCAACGTCCTGACTTTC.

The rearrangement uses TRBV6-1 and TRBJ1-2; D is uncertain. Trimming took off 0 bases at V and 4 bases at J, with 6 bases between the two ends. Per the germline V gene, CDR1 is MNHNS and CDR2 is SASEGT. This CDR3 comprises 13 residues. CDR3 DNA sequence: TGTGCCAGCAGTGAAGCCCCCCTCTATGGCTACACCTTC. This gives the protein CASSEAPLYGYTF.

The DNA for the CDR3 is TGTGCCAGCACCCTTAGCGGGAGTTCCTACAATGAGCAGTTCTTC. Its protein is CASTLSGSSYNEQFF. This rearrangement joins TRBV7-2 to TRBJ2-1, with 9 nucleotides matching TRBD2. The length of the CDR3 is 15 residues. V was pared by 7 bases and J by 1 base, with 5 bases of the junction left unmatched. Germline CDR1 and CDR2: SGHTA and FQGNSA.

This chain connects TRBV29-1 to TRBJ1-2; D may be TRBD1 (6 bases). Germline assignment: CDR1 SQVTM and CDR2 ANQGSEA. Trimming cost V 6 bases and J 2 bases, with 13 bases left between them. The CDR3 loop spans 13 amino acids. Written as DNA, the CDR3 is TGCAGCGTGGGGGAGGGGGTCAACTATGGCTACACCTTC. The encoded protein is CSVGEGVNYGYTF.

Here the CDR3 reads CASSPGHLYEQYF. CDR3 DNA: TGTGCCAGCAGCCCAGGGCACCTCTACGAGCAGTACTTC. The rearrangement uses TRBV25-1 and TRBJ2-7; the D gene is possibly TRBD1 (5 bases). V was clipped by 6 bases and J by 3 bases, with 12 bases between them. This CDR3 has 13 amino acids. Germline-derived CDR1 and CDR2 are MGHDK and SYGVNS.

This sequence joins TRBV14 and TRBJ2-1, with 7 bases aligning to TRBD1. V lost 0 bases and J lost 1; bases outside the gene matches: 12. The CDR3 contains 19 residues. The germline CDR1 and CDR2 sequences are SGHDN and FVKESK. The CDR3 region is CASSQDRKRQGLSYNEQFF. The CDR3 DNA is TGTGCCAGCAGCCAAGATCGGAAAAGACAGGGTCTATCCTACAATGAGCAGTTCTTC.

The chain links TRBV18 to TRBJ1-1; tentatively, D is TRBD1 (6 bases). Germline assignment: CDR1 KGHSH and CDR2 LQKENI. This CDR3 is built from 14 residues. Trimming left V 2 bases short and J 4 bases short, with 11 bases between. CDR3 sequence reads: CASSPRQEITEAFF. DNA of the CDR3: TGTGCCAGCTCACCAAGACAGGAGATCACTGAAGCTTTCTTT.

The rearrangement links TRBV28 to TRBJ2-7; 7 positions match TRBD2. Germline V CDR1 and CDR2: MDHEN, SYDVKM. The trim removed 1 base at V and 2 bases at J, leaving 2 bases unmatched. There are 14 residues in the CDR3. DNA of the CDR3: TGTGCCAGCAGTTTATTTGGGGGGGCCTACGAGCAGTACTTC. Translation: CASSLFGGAYEQYF. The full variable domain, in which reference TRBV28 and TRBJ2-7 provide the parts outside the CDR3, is DVKVTQSSRYLVKRTGEKVFLECVQDMDHENMFWYRQDPGLGLRLIYFSYDVKMKEKGDIPEGYSVSREKKERFSLILESASTNQTSMYLCASSLFGGAYEQYFGPGTRLTVT.

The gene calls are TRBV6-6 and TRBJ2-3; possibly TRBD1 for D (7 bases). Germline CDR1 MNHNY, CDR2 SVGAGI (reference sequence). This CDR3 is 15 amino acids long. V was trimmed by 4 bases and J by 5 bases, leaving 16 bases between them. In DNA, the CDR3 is TGTGCCAGCAGTTTCACTCAGGGGGGAAAAGATACGCAGTATTTT. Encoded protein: CASSFTQGGKDTQYF.